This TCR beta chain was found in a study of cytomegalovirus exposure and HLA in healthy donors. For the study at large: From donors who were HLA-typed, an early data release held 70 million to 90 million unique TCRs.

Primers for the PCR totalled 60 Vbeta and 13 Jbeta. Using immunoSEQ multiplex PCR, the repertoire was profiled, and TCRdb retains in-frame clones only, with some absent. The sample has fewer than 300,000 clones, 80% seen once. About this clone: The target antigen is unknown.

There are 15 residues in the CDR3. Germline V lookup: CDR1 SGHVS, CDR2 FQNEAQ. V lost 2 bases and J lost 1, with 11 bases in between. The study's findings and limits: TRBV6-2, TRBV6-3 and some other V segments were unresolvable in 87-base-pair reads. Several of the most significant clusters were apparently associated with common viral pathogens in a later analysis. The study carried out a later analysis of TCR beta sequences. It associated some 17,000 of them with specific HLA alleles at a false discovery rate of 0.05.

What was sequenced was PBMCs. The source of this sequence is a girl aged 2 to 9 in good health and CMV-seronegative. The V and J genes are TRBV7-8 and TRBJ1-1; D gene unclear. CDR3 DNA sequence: TGTGCCAGCAGCTTAAGGAGGGTTGGGAACACTGAAGCTTTCTTT. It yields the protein CASSLRRVGNTEAFF.